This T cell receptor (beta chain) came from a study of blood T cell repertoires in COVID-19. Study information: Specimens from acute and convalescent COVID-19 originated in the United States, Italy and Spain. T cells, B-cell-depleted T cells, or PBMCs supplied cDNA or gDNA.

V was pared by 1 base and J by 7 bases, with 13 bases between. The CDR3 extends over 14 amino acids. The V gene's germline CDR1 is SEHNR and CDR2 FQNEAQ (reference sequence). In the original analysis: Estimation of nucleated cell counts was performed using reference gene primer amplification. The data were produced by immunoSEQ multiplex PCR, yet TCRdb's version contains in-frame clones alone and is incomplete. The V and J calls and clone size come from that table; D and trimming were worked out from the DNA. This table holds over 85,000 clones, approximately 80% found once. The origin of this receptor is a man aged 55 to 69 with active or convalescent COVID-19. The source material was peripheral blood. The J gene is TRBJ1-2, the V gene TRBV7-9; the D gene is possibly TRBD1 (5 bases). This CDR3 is CASSLVPGLGGYTF. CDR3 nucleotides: TGTGCCAGCAGCTTAGTCCCAGGGTTAGGTGGCTACACCTTC.